The 17 T cell receptor beta chains in this list originate from one sample, sequenced in a study of T cells in Graves' hyperthyroidism and ophthalmopathy. RNA transcripts were the template for amplifying TCR beta CDR3 regions. First-round RT-PCR with HTBI primers amplified the TCR CDR3 region. TCRdb called the multiplex PCR reads again in MiXCR, with one record for every CDR3 protein. Of approximately 370,000 distinct CDR3 sequences in the sample, approximately 17% were seen once. Specimen: blood. The source is a woman aged 30 to 39 with Graves' hyperthyroidism that later progressed to Graves' ophthalmopathy.

This clonotype has ten or more counts. V is TRBV4-2 and J is TRBJ2-5; the D gene is possibly TRBD2 (6 bases). The CDR3 loop spans 16 amino acids. V was trimmed by 0 bases and J by 1 base, leaving 12 bases between them. From germline, CDR1 is LGHNA and CDR2 YNFKEQ. CDR3 bases: TGTGCCAGCAGCCAAGAGAGGGCGGGGATCCAAGAGACCCAGTACTTC. Translation gives CASSQERAGIQETQYF.

The table lists this clonotype with many counts. The chain couples TRBV10-3 to TRBJ1-4; tentatively, D is TRBD1 (5 bases). The V end lost 3 bases, the J end lost 8 bases, and 19 bases lay between the germline ends. CDR1 and CDR2 from the germline V gene are ENHRY and SYGVKD. The CDR3 loop spans 16 amino acids. CDR3: CAISEDPGRVGEKLFF. CDR3 DNA sequence: TGTGCCATCAGTGAAGACCCAGGCAGGGTGGGAGAAAAACTGTTTTTT.

This clonotype was counted at least ten times. The J gene is TRBJ1-5, the V gene TRBV2, with D unresolved. The CDR3 sequence is 15 residues long. The V gene's germline CDR1 is SNHLY and CDR2 FYNNEI. Trimming cost V 6 bases and J 6 bases, with 18 bases left between them. The CDR3 here is CASRLTRDPVQPQHF. The CDR3 region has the DNA TGTGCCAGCAGACTGACGAGGGATCCGGTTCAGCCCCAGCATTTT.

This clonotype was seen only a few times. Germline and junction disagree at one end, which may indicate a read error. The chain joins TRBV10-2 to TRBJ2-2, with TRBD1 matching over 7 bases. CDR1 and CDR2 (germline): WSHSY, SAAADI. The CDR3 sequence is 16 residues long. DNA for the CDR3: TGCACCAGCAGTGATCGGCAGGGGGAATCATTCGGGGAGCTGTTTTTT. Its translation: CTSSDRQGESFGELFF.

This clonotype was counted only a few times. The V call is TRBV6-1, the J call TRBJ1-5; no firm D call. Germline V gives CDR1 MNHNS, CDR2 SASEGT. The V end lost 0 bases, the J end lost 9 bases, and 6 bases lay between the germline ends. The CDR3 has 12 amino acids. The CDR3 DNA reads as TGTGCCAGCAGTGAAGCCCGGAGGCCCCAGCATTTT. Translated, it gives CASSEARRPQHF.

Details on this clonotype: A much more abundant neighbour one base away suggests this may be a read error. The chain combines TRBV15 with TRBJ2-1; perhaps TRBD2 as D (6 bases). V was pared by 4 bases and J by 1 base, with 26 bases between. CDR1 and CDR2 (germline): LNHNV, YYDKDF (reference sequence). There are 20 residues in the CDR3. CDR3 residues: CATSIDLGAGRSFSYNEQFF. CDR3 coding DNA: TGTGCCACCAGCATAGATCTTGGGGCGGGGCGTAGTTTTTCCTACAATGAGCAGTTCTTC.

This clonotype was detected a few times. The J gene is TRBJ1-5, the V gene TRBV5-1; D remains ambiguous. Per the germline V gene, CDR1 is SGHRS and CDR2 is YFSETQ. The CDR3 is made up of 13 amino acids. Trimming took 0 bases from V and 6 from J, leaving 7 bases between them. CDR3 DNA sequence: TGCGCCAGCAGCTTGGTGGCGGGTCAGCCCCAGCATTTT. Translating gives CASSLVAGQPQHF.

This clonotype was detected many times. The rearrangement uses TRBV28 and TRBJ1-2; 10 bases line up with TRBD1. Trimming removed 2 bases from V and 4 bases from J; junction bases left unmatched: 1. CDR1 and CDR2 (germline): MDHEN, SYDVKM. The CDR3 has 14 residues. This chain's CDR3 is CASSLGQGGYGYTF. The CDR3 DNA sequence: TGTGCCAGCAGTTTAGGACAGGGGGGCTATGGCTACACCTTC.

Regarding this clonotype: A single base separates this from a much larger clone, so it may be a read error. Since no conserved phenylalanine or tryptophan closes the CDR3, a read error is the likely cause. The CDR3 DNA is TGTGCCAGCAGTTCACCCGCAGGGGAACGGCGAGAGACCCAGTACCTC. Translation: CASSSPAGERRETQYL. The chain links TRBV28 to TRBJ2-5; D may be TRBD1 (6 bases). The CDR3 is made up of 16 amino acids. The V end lost 4 bases, the J end lost 4 bases, and 19 bases lay between the germline ends. From germline, CDR1 is MDHEN and CDR2 SYDVKM.

Ten or more counts support this clonotype. This chain connects TRBV7-9 to TRBJ2-7; 7 nucleotides align to TRBD2. V trimming: 5 bases; J trimming: 2 bases; junction bases outside the gene matches: 6. Germline V lookup: CDR1 SEHNR, CDR2 FQNEAQ (reference sequence). The CDR3 covers 14 residues. CDR3 sequence: CASSQSGITYEQYF. The DNA of the CDR3 is TGTGCCAGCAGCCAGAGCGGGATCACCTACGAGCAGTACTTC.

This clonotype has a handful of counts. One base away lies a much larger clone, so this may be a sequencing read error. The gene calls are TRBV2 and TRBJ1-1, with D unclear. The V and J ends lost 3 bases and 4 bases respectively, with 3 bases between them. Germline V gene data show CDR1 as SNHLY and CDR2 as FYNNEI. CDR3 length: 11 residues. The chain's CDR3 is CASSDTTEAFF. DNA of the CDR3: TGTGCCAGCAGTGATACCACTGAAGCTTTCTTT.

The table lists this clonotype with many counts. V gene TRBV27 combines with J gene TRBJ2-1, with a possible D match to TRBD2 (6 bases). V dropped 1 base and J dropped 6 bases, with 16 bases sitting between them. The CDR3 contains 16 residues. Germline loops: CDR1 MNHEY, CDR2 SMNVEV (reference sequence). This chain's CDR3 is CASSLLAADRLNEQFF. For the CDR3, the DNA is TGTGCCAGCAGTTTATTAGCGGCAGACCGGCTCAATGAGCAGTTCTTC.

The table lists this clonotype with many counts. V gene TRBV2 combines with J gene TRBJ1-4, with a tentative D call TRBD1 (6 bases). Deletions cut 6 bases from V and 1 base from J, with 9 bases between. CDR1 and CDR2 from the germline V gene are SNHLY and FYNNEI. The CDR3 is 14 amino acids. CDR3 amino acids: CASSEDRTNEKLFF. The CDR3 bases are TGTGCCAGCAGCGAGGACAGAACTAATGAAAAACTGTTTTTT.

The genes are TRBV12-3 or TRBV12-4 and TRBJ2-5; D is possibly TRBD2 (6 bases). Trimming cost V 4 bases and J 2 bases, with 8 bases left between them. This CDR3 comprises 13 residues. CDR3 residues: CASSWREQETQYF. Written as DNA, the CDR3 is TGTGCCAGCAGTTGGAGGGAGCAAGAGACCCAGTACTTC.

This clonotype was observed at least ten times. The CDR3, as DNA: TGTGCCAGCAGTGTACGTGGAGGGGCGGGAGGGCACGAGCAGTACTTC. Translating it yields CASSVRGGAGGHEQYF. The V gene is TRBV2, the J gene TRBJ2-7; TRBD2 agrees at 9 bases. This CDR3 contains 16 residues. V shed 4 bases and J 5 bases; nucleotides not matched to a gene: 12. Germline loops: CDR1 SNHLY, CDR2 FYNNEI.

This clonotype has at least ten counts. This chain links TRBV11-2 with TRBJ1-6, with unresolved D. The V end lost 3 bases, the J end lost 6 bases, and 9 bases lay between the germline ends. From germline, CDR1 is SGHAT and CDR2 FQNNGV. This CDR3 is built from 14 residues. The CDR3 sequence is CASSFKGFNSPLHF. The CDR3 coding sequence is TGTGCCAGCAGCTTTAAAGGGTTTAATTCACCCCTCCACTTT.

The count of this clonotype is one. A much larger clone lies one base from this, so it may be a read error. The rearrangement uses TRBV6-2 or TRBV6-3 and TRBJ2-7; no firm D call. This CDR3 has 14 amino acids. Germline values: CDR1 MNHEY, CDR2 SVGEGT. CDR3 DNA: TGTGCCAGCTCTTTACACCTAGACTCCTACGAGCAGTGCTTC. It is translated as CASSLHLDSYEQCF.